This T cell receptor beta chain is drawn from a study of T cells in Graves' hyperthyroidism and ophthalmopathy. Amplification targeted TCR beta CDR3 regions from RNA transcripts. Primed by the HTBI set, a first-round RT-PCR was run on the TCR CDR3. Via MiXCR, TCRdb re-called the multiplex PCR reads, giving one row per CDR3 protein. The sample yields about 270,000 distinct CDR3 sequences, 13% to 15% seen once. In the case of this clonotype: The antigen is undetermined.

Findings and caveats of the study: Most thyroid clonotypes that were expanded above 0.001 also turned up in blood.

In germline, CDR1 is SGHDT, CDR2 YYEEEE. This CDR3 has 15 residues. Trimming removed 0 bases from V and 6 bases from J; junction bases left unmatched: 3. This sequence originates from a woman aged 45-65 years with Graves' hyperthyroidism that later progressed to Graves' ophthalmopathy. The sequenced sample was blood. The rearrangement joins TRBV5-6 to TRBJ1-6; 7 bases map to TRBD1. The CDR3 DNA follows: TGTGCCAGCAGCTTGGCCGGGACAGCTAATTCACCCCTCCACTTT. Its protein is CASSLAGTANSPLHF.